The clone carrying this T cell receptor (beta chain) was counted only a few times. The antigen is undetermined. These data belong to a study of CD8+CD57+ T cells in acquired aplastic anemia. Investigators profiled TCR beta VDJ and CDR3 from genomic DNA template. Via MiXCR, TCRdb re-called the reads, giving one row per CDR3 protein. This table holds 170,000 or so distinct CDR3 sequences, 63% found once. This CDR3 region has 16 residues. V lost 0 bases, J lost 1 base, and 6 bases stayed unmatched. From germline, CDR1 is SGDLS and CDR2 YYNGEE. Study findings and constraints: Common to patients and controls were twenty-nine CD8+ CDR3 sequences.

Patients chosen for sequencing had shown CD8+CD57+ cell expansion by flow cytometry. Acquired aplastic anemia of severe grade affected all patients. The sequenced material came from sorted CD4+, CD8+, or CD8+CD57+ T cells (not recorded which) from PBMCs. This TCR was sampled from a human donor with aplastic anemia. V usage is TRBV9 and J usage is TRBJ2-7; 8 bases are shared with TRBD2. The CDR3 loop is CASSVGIGGGSYEQYF. Written as DNA, the CDR3 is TGTGCCAGCAGCGTAGGGATCGGCGGGGGGTCCTACGAGCAGTACTTC. The whole variable domain, remainder taken from reference TRBV9 and TRBJ2-7, is DSGVTQTPKHLITATGQRVTLRCSPRSGDLSVYWYQQSLDQGLQFLIQYYNGEERAKGNILERFSAQQFPDLHSELNLSSLELGDSALYFCASSVGIGGGSYEQYFGPGTRLTVT.